These T cell receptor beta chains were read from a single sample in a study of cytomegalovirus exposure and HLA in healthy donors. The assay was immunoSEQ multiplex PCR, and TCRdb's table has in-frame clones only and misses some. In the table there are 83,000 or so clones, approximately 72% of which are singletons. Sequencing was performed on PBMCs. The receptors originated from a man aged 25 to 40 in good health and CMV-seropositive. Each CDR3 is given with its conserved first and last residue. Each record gives: J gene, V gene, clone size, D gene, CDR3 DNA, CDR3 protein. A D gene is named only where the DNA matches it firmly. Some rows mark clone size as missing; the rest say once, few, many or name a class of expanded clone.

j_gene: TRBJ2-3; v_gene: TRBV23-1; abundance: NA; d_gene: NA; CDR3nt: TGCGCCAGCAGTCGACCGCGGGGCAGGCCTTTCACAGATACGCAGTATTTT; CDR3aa: CASSRPRGRPFTDTQYF
j_gene: TRBJ2-1; v_gene: TRBV7-3; abundance: NA; d_gene: NA; CDR3nt: TGTGCCAGCAGCTTTAGCTCCAATGAGCAGTTCTTC; CDR3aa: CASSFSSNEQFF
j_gene: TRBJ1-4; v_gene: TRBV2; abundance: NA; d_gene: TRBD1; CDR3nt: TGTGCCAGCAGGAATGGACAGGGTCTAGGTGAAAAACTGTTTTTT; CDR3aa: CASRNGQGLGEKLFF
j_gene: TRBJ1-2; v_gene: TRBV4-3; abundance: NA; d_gene: NA; CDR3nt: TGCGCCAGCAGCCAAGATCCAGGCAAAGTCTATGGCTACACCTTC; CDR3aa: CASSQDPGKVYGYTF
j_gene: TRBJ1-5; v_gene: TRBV7-2; abundance: NA; d_gene: NA; CDR3nt: TGTGCCAGCAGCTTAGCGCAGGGTTCGGGAGCCCAGCATTTT; CDR3aa: CASSLAQGSGAQHF
j_gene: TRBJ2-1; v_gene: TRBV30; abundance: NA; d_gene: NA; CDR3nt: TGTGCCTGGAGTGGACAGAATCGGTACAATGAGCAGTTCTTC; CDR3aa: CAWSGQNRYNEQFF
j_gene: TRBJ2-5; v_gene: TRBV5-4; abundance: NA; d_gene: TRBD2; CDR3nt: TGTGCCAGCAGCCAACCTAGACTAGCGGGGGGCCAAGAGACCCAGTACTTC; CDR3aa: CASSQPRLAGGQETQYF
j_gene: TRBJ2-3; v_gene: TRBV19; abundance: NA; d_gene: NA; CDR3nt: TGTGCCAGTAGTATACAGGGTAAGAGCACAGATACGCAGTATTTT; CDR3aa: CASSIQGKSTDTQYF
j_gene: TRBJ2-6; v_gene: TRBV4-3; abundance: NA; d_gene: TRBD1; CDR3nt: TGCGCCAGCAGCCAACGGACAGGGCATACCAACGTCCTGACTTTC; CDR3aa: CASSQRTGHTNVLTF
j_gene: TRBJ2-1; v_gene: TRBV18; abundance: NA; d_gene: NA; CDR3nt: TGTGCCAGCTCACCATCCCAGACAGGCAACAATGAGCAGTTCTTC; CDR3aa: CASSPSQTGNNEQFF
j_gene: TRBJ2-5; v_gene: TRBV5-4; abundance: NA; d_gene: NA; CDR3nt: TGTGCCAGCAGCTTGGTCCAGGGGGAGACCCAGTACTTC; CDR3aa: CASSLVQGETQYF
j_gene: TRBJ1-4; v_gene: TRBV21-1; abundance: NA; d_gene: NA; CDR3nt: TGTGCCAGCACTCCTCGGACAGGGGAAGGTGAAAAACTGTTTTTT; CDR3aa: CASTPRTGEGEKLFF
j_gene: TRBJ2-1; v_gene: TRBV27; abundance: NA; d_gene: NA; CDR3nt: TGTGCCAGCAGTCCATTCCCCTCGGGGTACCGCTCCTACAATGAGCAGTTCTTC; CDR3aa: CASSPFPSGYRSYNEQFF
j_gene: TRBJ2-2; v_gene: TRBV5-4; abundance: NA; d_gene: TRBD2; CDR3nt: TGTGCCAGCAGCCGGACTAGCGGGGGGGCTAGTCGGGAGCTGTTTTTT; CDR3aa: CASSRTSGGASRELFF
j_gene: TRBJ2-4; v_gene: TRBV28; abundance: NA; d_gene: TRBD2; CDR3nt: TGTGCCAGCGGCTACGAAGTGACTAGCGGGGACGTAGCCAAAAACATTCAGTACTTC; CDR3aa: CASGYEVTSGDVAKNIQYF
j_gene: TRBJ2-1; v_gene: TRBV4-3; abundance: NA; d_gene: TRBD2; CDR3nt: TGCGCCAGCAGCCAAGAACCAGCGGGGGGGCAAAATGAGCAGTTCTTC; CDR3aa: CASSQEPAGGQNEQFF
j_gene: TRBJ2-3; v_gene: TRBV2; abundance: once; d_gene: NA; CDR3nt: TGTGCCAGCAGTGGATCAGAGGTTGCAGATACGCAGTATTTT; CDR3aa: CASSGSEVADTQYF
j_gene: TRBJ2-5; v_gene: TRBV9; abundance: NA; d_gene: TRBD2; CDR3nt: TGTGCCAGCAGCGTATTTAACGGGAGGAGGCAAGAGACCCAGTACTTC; CDR3aa: CASSVFNGRRQETQYF
j_gene: TRBJ2-3; v_gene: TRBV9; abundance: NA; d_gene: NA; CDR3nt: TGTGCCAGCAGCCACAGTAGGGGGGGAGGCACAGATACGCAGTATTTT; CDR3aa: CASSHSRGGGTDTQYF
j_gene: TRBJ1-1; v_gene: TRBV29-1; abundance: NA; d_gene: NA; CDR3nt: TGCAGCGTTGAAGACCGAACGGAGATTGAAGCTTTCTTT; CDR3aa: CSVEDRTEIEAFF
j_gene: TRBJ2-3; v_gene: TRBV29-1; abundance: NA; d_gene: NA; CDR3nt: TGCAGCGTTGTTGGGGGGGGCCTCTCAGATACGCAGTATTTT; CDR3aa: CSVVGGGLSDTQYF
j_gene: TRBJ1-2; v_gene: TRBV14; abundance: NA; d_gene: NA; CDR3nt: TGTGCCAGCAGCACCGGTAGGAGGGGCGGCTACACCTTC; CDR3aa: CASSTGRRGGYTF
j_gene: TRBJ2-1; v_gene: TRBV20-1; abundance: NA; d_gene: TRBD1; CDR3nt: TGCAGTGCGGGGACAGAACCCCAGCAGTTCTTC; CDR3aa: CSAGTEPQQFF
j_gene: TRBJ2-1; v_gene: TRBV11-2; abundance: NA; d_gene: NA; CDR3nt: TGTGCCAGCAGTCTCCTAGCAGGCGATTACAATGAGCAGTTCTTC; CDR3aa: CASSLLAGDYNEQFF
j_gene: TRBJ2-1; v_gene: TRBV29-1; abundance: once; d_gene: NA; CDR3nt: TGCAGCGTTGAATTTTTAGCTTACAATGAGCAGTTCTTC; CDR3aa: CSVEFLAYNEQFF
j_gene: TRBJ1-3; v_gene: TRBV2; abundance: NA; d_gene: NA; CDR3nt: TGTGCGTCGGGGGTAACCTCTGGAAACACCATATATTTT; CDR3aa: CASGVTSGNTIYF
j_gene: TRBJ2-1; v_gene: TRBV9; abundance: NA; d_gene: NA; CDR3nt: TGTGCCAGCGGGACAAAGAACAATGAGCAGTTCTTC; CDR3aa: CASGTKNNEQFF
j_gene: TRBJ1-1; v_gene: TRBV6-5; abundance: NA; d_gene: TRBD1; CDR3nt: TGTGCCAGCAGTGTCCTACAGGGGGCGTACACTGAAGCTTTCTTT; CDR3aa: CASSVLQGAYTEAFF